The next 8 T cell receptor beta chains were all read from a single sample in a study of long-term antiretroviral therapy in people with HIV. At the survey level, the v3.0 immunoSEQ assay was run. The data were produced by immunoSEQ multiplex PCR, yet TCRdb's version contains in-frame clones alone and is incomplete. The repertoire has more than 10,000 clones, over 65% of them found once; the top ten carry roughly an eighth. The specimen was unsorted PBMCs, collected 1.3 years after starting antiretroviral therapy. The receptors come from a woman under 30 with HIV.

The chain has TRBV7-6 and TRBJ2-3; D gene ambiguous. Germline CDR1 reads SGHVS; CDR2 reads FNYEAQ. V was trimmed by 5 bases and J by 4 bases, leaving 13 bases between them. CDR3 length equals 14 residues. The CDR3 spells CASSPAIGPDTQYF. CDR3 DNA sequence: TGTGCCAGCAGCCCCGCCATTGGCCCAGATACGCAGTATTTT.

V is TRBV11-2 and J is TRBJ1-2; D may be TRBD1 (5 bases). Trimming pared 5 bases from V and 0 bases from J, leaving 16 bases between. Germline CDR1 is SGHAT and CDR2 is FQNNGV. The CDR3 consists of 16 residues. The DNA of the CDR3 is TGTGCCAGCAGCCTCCTACGGGGCCGCACTAACTATGGCTACACCTTC. Protein sequence: CASSLLRGRTNYGYTF.

V usage is TRBV11-1 and J usage is TRBJ2-3; D may correspond to TRBD1 or TRBD2 (5 bases each). Germline values: CDR1 SGHAT, CDR2 FQDESV (reference sequence). The CDR3 has 16 amino acids. V lost 5 bases, J lost 5 bases, and 20 bases lay in between. The CDR3 is CASSHLGRDAGDTQYF. CDR3 coding DNA: TGTGCCAGCAGCCATTTGGGACGGGACGCTGGAGATACGCAGTATTTT.

The rearrangement links TRBV11-2 to TRBJ2-6, with D unresolved. Germline CDR1 reads SGHAT; CDR2 reads FQNNGV. There are 15 residues in the CDR3. V dropped 1 base and J dropped 0 bases, with 4 bases sitting between them. In DNA form, the CDR3 reads TGTGCCAGCAGCTTAGGGGACTCTGGGGCCAACGTCCTGACTTTC. Translated, it gives CASSLGDSGANVLTF.

As regards this clone: One junction end does not reproduce the germline sequence, and a read error may be involved. V and J are TRBV7-2 and TRBJ2-1; TRBD2 aligns across 8 bases. CDR1 is SGHTA and CDR2 is FQGNSA in the germline V gene. The CDR3 extends over 14 amino acids. The CDR3 nucleotides are TGTGCCAGCAGATTAGCGGGACTCTACAATGAGCAGTTCTTC. This translates into CASRLAGLYNEQFF.

The chain combines TRBV6-1 with TRBJ1-3; unclear D gene. The germline V gene encodes CDR1 MNHNS and CDR2 SASEGT. The CDR3 runs to 13 residues. V shed 7 bases and J shed 0 bases, with 7 bases lying between them. CDR3 bases: TGTGCCAGCAAAGATGACTCTGGAAACACCATATATTTT. Protein product: CASKDDSGNTIYF.

The chain has TRBV11-3 and TRBJ2-7; D may be TRBD1 (6 bases). Germline CDR1 and CDR2: SGHNT and YENEEA. CDR3 length: 15 amino acids. Trimming cost V 3 bases and J 5 bases, with 17 bases left between them. DNA of the CDR3: TGTGCCAGCAGCTTCCACAGGGTGTTCAAGGACGAGCAGTACTTC. As protein: CASSFHRVFKDEQYF.

This clone rates as medium-sized (0.01 to 0.1%). This chain connects TRBV30 to TRBJ2-3; TRBD2 might be the D (5 bases). Trimming cost V 5 bases and J 6 bases, with 9 bases left between them. This CDR3 has 11 amino acids. From germline, CDR1 is GTSNPN and CDR2 SVGIG (reference sequence). The CDR3 region has the DNA TGTGCCTGGCAGTCGGGGGATACGCAGTATTTT. It yields the protein CAWQSGDTQYF. The full variable domain, completed using reference TRBV30 and TRBJ2-3, is SQTIHQWPATLVQPVGSPLSLECTVEGTSNPNLYWYRQAAGRGLQLLFYSVGIGQISSEVPQNLSASRPQDRQFILSSKKLLLSDSGFYLCAWQSGDTQYFGPGTRLTVL.